This entry lists 7 T cell receptor beta chains sequenced from one sample in a study of blood T cell repertoires in COVID-19. Generated by immunoSEQ multiplex PCR, the TCRdb table keeps only in-frame clones and is missing some. The data hold around 100,000 clones, with 85% observed a single time. The sequencing input was peripheral blood. These receptors all stem from a human donor in a cohort sampled during active COVID-19.

The V and J genes are TRBV29-1 and TRBJ1-3, with a weak D call TRBD1 (5 bases). CDR1 is SQVTM, CDR2 ANQGSEA, per germline. The CDR3 loop spans 14 amino acids. V lost 4 bases to trimming and J lost 0 bases, with 10 bases between them. CDR3 in amino acids: CSVGGESSGNTIYF. The CDR3, as DNA: TGCAGCGTTGGGGGGGAGAGCTCTGGAAACACCATATATTTT.

The chain has TRBV4-3 and TRBJ1-2; D is possibly TRBD1 (5 bases). V was clipped by 4 bases and J by 8 bases, with 8 bases between them. The CDR3 contains 11 residues. Germline V gene sequence: CDR1 LGHNA, CDR2 YSLEER. The CDR3 nucleotides read TGCGCCAGCAGCCCCGGGGGGGGCTACACCTTC. Its translation: CASSPGGGYTF.

This clone was recorded once. This rearrangement joins TRBV29-1 to TRBJ2-7, with 12 bases fitting TRBD2. Losses at the gene ends were 8 bases for V and 6 bases for J; bases not matched to a gene: 8. This CDR3 has 13 amino acids. CDR1 is SQVTM, CDR2 ANQGSEA, per germline. CDR3: CSSSTSGGGEQYF. DNA for the CDR3: TGCAGCTCCTCGACTAGCGGGGGAGGCGAGCAGTACTTC.

The rearrangement links TRBV12-3 or TRBV12-4 to TRBJ2-7; 7 nucleotides line up with TRBD2. J lost 8 bases, V lost 3 bases, and 7 bases had no gene match. CDR3 size: 13 residues. The CDR3 coding sequence is TGTGCCAGCAGTTTGAGTGGGGGGGGGAAGCAGTACTTC. Its translation: CASSLSGGGKQYF.

This rearrangement joins TRBV19 to TRBJ1-1; 7 nucleotides match TRBD1. CDR1 is LNHDA and CDR2 is SQIVND in the germline V gene (reference sequence). Germline trimming cut 3 bases from V and 0 bases from J; bases unmatched to any gene: 4. The CDR3 has 15 residues. CDR3 in amino acids: CASSMGQMMNTEAFF. In nucleotides, the CDR3 is TGTGCCAGTAGTATGGGACAGATGATGAACACTGAAGCTTTCTTT.

The CDR3 here is CASSLAPGGGSTTYEQYF. The CDR3 nucleotides are TGCGCCAGCAGCTTGGCCCCTGGCGGGGGCAGTACCACCTACGAGCAGTACTTC. The chain joins TRBV5-1 to TRBJ2-7, with D tentatively TRBD2 (7 bases). CDR3 size: 18 residues. CDR1 and CDR2 from the germline V gene are SGHRS and YFSETQ. V shed 0 bases and J shed 2 bases, with 21 bases lying between them.

This clone appeared a single time. The chain joins TRBV5-1 to TRBJ2-2; D perhaps matches TRBD1 (6 bases). The CDR3 length is 16 residues. Looked up from germline, CDR1 is SGHRS and CDR2 is YFSETQ. Trimming removed 1 base at V and 1 base at J, with 11 bases between. CDR3 DNA: TGCGCCAGCAGCTTGCTCCAGGGGAGGAACACCGGGGAGCTGTTTTTT. This sequence encodes CASSLLQGRNTGELFF.